This is a list of T cell receptor beta chains from one sample in a study of cytomegalovirus exposure and HLA in healthy donors. Using immunoSEQ multiplex PCR, the repertoire was profiled, and TCRdb retains in-frame clones only, with some absent. The data contain some 140,000 clones, about four fifths of them singletons. The sequencing input was PBMCs. The receptors stem from a man aged 25-45 years in good health and CMV-seronegative. The CDR3 runs from the conserved cysteine through the conserved F or W. D genes are given only for firm matches. Expanded clones get a size class; other rows say once, few or many, or leave the size out.

few	TRBV7-2	TRBJ1-2	.	TGTGCCAGCAGCCCAGTTGGGCAGACTAACTATGGCTACACCTTC	CASSPVGQTNYGYTF
.	TRBV15	TRBJ1-1	TRBD1	TGTGCCACCAGCAGGGCCTTTTCAGGGGGTGACGAAGCTTTCTTT	CATSRAFSGGDEAFF
.	TRBV5-6	TRBJ1-2	TRBD1	TGTGCCAGCAGCGCCGGGACAGGGATTAACTATGGCTACACCTTC	CASSAGTGINYGYTF
once	TRBV28	TRBJ2-5	TRBD2	TGTGCCAGCACCCCACCCGGGACTAGTGGGCAGACCCAGTACTTC	CASTPPGTSGQTQYF
.	TRBV5-8	TRBJ2-3	TRBD1	TGTGCCAGCAGGTGGGGACAGGGGATTACAGATACGCAGTATTTT	CASRWGQGITDTQYF
few	TRBV30	TRBJ1-5	.	TGTGCCTGGAGTTCAGGGAATCAGCCCCAGCATTTT	CAWSSGNQPQHF
.	TRBV18	TRBJ2-1	TRBD1	TGTGCCAGCTTCCCGAAGGGGGCGAGCTACAATGAGCAGTTCTTC	CASFPKGASYNEQFF
.	TRBV28	TRBJ2-1	TRBD2	TGTGCCAGCAGAACTAGCGGGATAATAAATGAGCAGTTCTTC	CASRTSGIINEQFF
.	TRBV13	TRBJ2-1	TRBD2	TGTGCCAGCAGCCCTGCGGGACTAGCGGTGAGGGGTGAGCAGTTCTTC	CASSPAGLAVRGEQFF
.	TRBV20-1	TRBJ2-1	.	TGCAGTGGTCCCCTAGGGGATGAGCAGTTCTTC	CSGPLGDEQFF
few	TRBV7-7	TRBJ2-5	.	TGTGCTAGTAGCTTAGACGGGCAAGAGACCCAGTACTTC	CASSLDGQETQYF
.	TRBV6-5	TRBJ1-2	.	TGTGCCAGCAGACCTGGGGGCGTCTATGGCTACACCTTC	CASRPGGVYGYTF
.	TRBV5-5	TRBJ1-1	.	TGTGCCAGCAGCCTCGACACCTCAACTGAAGCTTTCTTT	CASSLDTSTEAFF
.	TRBV9	TRBJ2-5	.	TGTGCCAGCAGCGTAACCCTGGGCGGGGACGAGACCCAGTACTTC	CASSVTLGGDETQYF
.	TRBV30	TRBJ1-4	.	TGTGCCTACGCTAGGCGAGAAAAACTGTTTTTT	CAYARREKLFF
.	TRBV7-3	TRBJ2-5	.	TGTGCCAGCAGCTCACAGGGCAATGGTGAGACCCAGTACTTC	CASSSQGNGETQYF
once	TRBV11-2	TRBJ1-6	TRBD1	TGTGCCAGCAGCAATCGGGACAGGGCTTCACCCCTCCACTTT	CASSNRDRASPLHF
.	TRBV6-1	TRBJ1-2	TRBD1	TGTGCCAGCAGCCCTCTCGCAGGGGGCGCGGGCTACACCTTC	CASSPLAGGAGYTF
few	TRBV4-3	TRBJ1-6	TRBD1	TGCGCCAGCAGCCAAACCCAGGGGGCCTCGGATGGTAATTCACCCCTCCACTTT	CASSQTQGASDGNSPLHF
.	TRBV19	TRBJ2-7	TRBD1	TGTGCCAGTAGTTTTCTGGGGGGACAGGGGAACTACGAGCAGTACTTC	CASSFLGGQGNYEQYF
few	TRBV25-1	TRBJ2-3	.	TGTGCCAGCAGCCTAACTCCCGCAGATACGCAGTATTTT	CASSLTPADTQYF
.	TRBV7-9	TRBJ1-1	.	TGTGCCAGCAGCTTACCCGTGTCATTGCGTGCTTTCTTT	CASSLPVSLRAFF